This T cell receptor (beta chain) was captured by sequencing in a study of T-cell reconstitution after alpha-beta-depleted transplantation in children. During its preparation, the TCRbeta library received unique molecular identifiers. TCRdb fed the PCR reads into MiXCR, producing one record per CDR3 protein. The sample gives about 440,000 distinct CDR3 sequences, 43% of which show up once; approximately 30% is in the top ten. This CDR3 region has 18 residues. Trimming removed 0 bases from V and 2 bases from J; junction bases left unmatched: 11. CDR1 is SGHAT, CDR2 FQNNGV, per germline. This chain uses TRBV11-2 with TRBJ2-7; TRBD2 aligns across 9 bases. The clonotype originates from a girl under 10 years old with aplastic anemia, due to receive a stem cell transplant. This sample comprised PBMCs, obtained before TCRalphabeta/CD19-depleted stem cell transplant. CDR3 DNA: TGTGCCAGCAGCTTAGATCGGCTAGCGGGGTCGATAACCTACGAGCAGTACTTC. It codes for CASSLDRLAGSITYEQYF.